The entry below describes one T cell receptor (beta chain). In TCRdb, the RT-PCR reads were re-called with MiXCR into one record per CDR3 protein. The sample shows approximately 720,000 distinct CDR3 sequences, approximately 15% of them seen only once. This sequence was found in a female donor in good health, serving as a healthy control. Sequencing was done on a sample of memory CD4+ T cells from blood.

CDR3 nucleotides: TGCAGCGTTCCGACAGCAATGAACACTGAAGCTTTCTTT. Encoded protein: CSVPTAMNTEAFF. V usage is TRBV29-1 and J usage is TRBJ1-1; D might be TRBD1 (5 bases). Germline assignment: CDR1 SQVTM and CDR2 ANQGSEA. The V end was cut by 5 bases, the J end by 0 bases, with 10 bases between. There are 13 residues in the CDR3.